The source of this T cell receptor (beta chain) is a study of neurological immune-mediated disorders. TCRdb fed the 5' RACE reads into MiXCR, producing one record per CDR3 protein. This sample has about 31,000 distinct CDR3 sequences; about an eighth occur once, and the top ten carry 4% to 5.5%. Stated time point: technical triplicate 2. At least ten counts were recorded for this clonotype. Between the trimmed V and J ends, which lost 3 bases and 6 bases, there was a span of 18 bases. Germline V lookup: CDR1 MGHRA, CDR2 YSYEKL. The CDR3 runs to 16 residues. Sequenced material: CD4+ T cells from blood. The source is a female donor with HTLV-1-associated myelopathy (HAM/TSP). The chain uses TRBV4-1 and TRBJ2-1; no clear D. DNA for the CDR3: TGCGCCAGCAGCCAGCCCACCTCCGACCCCACCAATGAGCAGTTCTTC. Its protein is CASSQPTSDPTNEQFF.